Here is one T cell receptor (beta chain) with its context. Authors' processing steps: Cell counts per sample came from amplifying reference gene primers. TCRdb keeps only in-frame clones here, not all; method: immunoSEQ multiplex PCR. V, J and clone size were drawn from that table, and D and trimming were deduced from the DNA. The data show approximately 260,000 clones, approximately 83% seen once. The data originate from a study of blood T cell repertoires in COVID-19. Across the whole study: Some COVID-19 samples were acute and others convalescent; all came from the United States, Italy and Spain. PBMCs, B-cell-depleted T cells, or T cells provided the cDNA or gDNA that made up the material.

Unmatched junction bases numbered 9, after V lost 6 bases and J lost 5 bases. CDR3 length equals 14 residues. From germline, CDR1 is SQVTM and CDR2 ANQGSEA. The sequence came from an older woman with acute or convalescent COVID-19. Sequences were obtained from peripheral blood. This chain links TRBV29-1 with TRBJ1-1, with TRBD1 matching 10 bases. CDR3 in amino acids: CSVAAGTGVTEAFF. The CDR3 coding sequence is TGCAGCGTCGCGGCCGGGACAGGGGTGACTGAAGCTTTCTTT.